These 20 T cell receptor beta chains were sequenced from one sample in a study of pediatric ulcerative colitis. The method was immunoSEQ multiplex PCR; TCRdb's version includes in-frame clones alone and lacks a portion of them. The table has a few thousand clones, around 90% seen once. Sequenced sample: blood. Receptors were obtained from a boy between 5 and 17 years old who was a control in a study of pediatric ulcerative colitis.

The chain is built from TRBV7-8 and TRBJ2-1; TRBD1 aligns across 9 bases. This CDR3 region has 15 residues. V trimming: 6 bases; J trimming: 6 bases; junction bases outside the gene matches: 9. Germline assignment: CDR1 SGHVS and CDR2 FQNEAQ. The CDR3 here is CASRPRTGETNEQFF. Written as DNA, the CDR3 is TGTGCCAGCAGACCAAGGACAGGGGAAACCAATGAGCAGTTCTTC.

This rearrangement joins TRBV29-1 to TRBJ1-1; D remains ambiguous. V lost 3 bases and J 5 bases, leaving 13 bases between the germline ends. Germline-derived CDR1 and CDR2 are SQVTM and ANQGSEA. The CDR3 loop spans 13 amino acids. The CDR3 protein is CSVDFVLRTEAFF. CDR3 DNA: TGCAGCGTTGATTTTGTCCTCCGGACTGAAGCTTTCTTT. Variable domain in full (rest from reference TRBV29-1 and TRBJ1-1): SAVISQKPSRDICQRGTSLTIQCQVDSQVTMMFWYRQQPGQSLTLIATANQGSEATYESGFVIDKFPISRPNLTFSTLTVSNMSPEDSSIYLCSVDFVLRTEAFFGQGTRLTVV.

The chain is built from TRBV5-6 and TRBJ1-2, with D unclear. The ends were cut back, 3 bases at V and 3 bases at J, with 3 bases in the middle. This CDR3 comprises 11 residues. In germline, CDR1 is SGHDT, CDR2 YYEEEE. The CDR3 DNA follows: TGTGCCAGCAGCTGGTACTATGGCTACACCTTC. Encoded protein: CASSWYYGYTF.

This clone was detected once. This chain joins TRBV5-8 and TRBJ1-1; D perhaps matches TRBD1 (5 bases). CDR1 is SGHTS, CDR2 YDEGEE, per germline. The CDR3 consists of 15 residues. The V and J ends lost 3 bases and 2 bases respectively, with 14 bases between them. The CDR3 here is CASSWVGGLNTEAFF. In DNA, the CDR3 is TGTGCCAGCAGCTGGGTCGGGGGACTAAACACTGAAGCTTTCTTT.

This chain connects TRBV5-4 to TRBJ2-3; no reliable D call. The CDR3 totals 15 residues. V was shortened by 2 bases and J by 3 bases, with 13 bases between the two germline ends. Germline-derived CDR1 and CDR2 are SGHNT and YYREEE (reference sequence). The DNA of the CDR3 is TGTGCCAGCAGCTTTGGGCAGCCCGATACAGATACGCAGTATTTT. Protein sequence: CASSFGQPDTDTQYF.

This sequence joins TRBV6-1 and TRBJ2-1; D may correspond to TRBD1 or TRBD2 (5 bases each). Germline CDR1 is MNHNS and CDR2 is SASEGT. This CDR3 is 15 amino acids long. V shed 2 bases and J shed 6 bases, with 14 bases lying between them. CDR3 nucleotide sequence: TGTGCCAGCAGTGAACACCCGGGGCTCCTCAATGAGCAGTTCTTC. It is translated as CASSEHPGLLNEQFF.

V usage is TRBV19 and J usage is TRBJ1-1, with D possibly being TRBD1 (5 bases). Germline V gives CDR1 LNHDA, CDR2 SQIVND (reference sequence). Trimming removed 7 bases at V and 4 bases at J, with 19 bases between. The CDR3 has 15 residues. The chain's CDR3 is CASKGNGFRSTEAFF. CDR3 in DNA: TGTGCCAGTAAGGGGAACGGTTTTCGATCCACTGAAGCTTTCTTT.

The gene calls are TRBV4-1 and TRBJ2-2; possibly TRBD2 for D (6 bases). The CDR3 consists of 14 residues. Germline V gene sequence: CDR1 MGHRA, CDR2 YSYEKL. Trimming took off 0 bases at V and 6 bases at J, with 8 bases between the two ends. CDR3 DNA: TGCGCCAGCAGCCAAGACCCGGGGGCCGGGGAGCTGTTTTTT. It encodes CASSQDPGAGELFF.

DNA for the CDR3: TGTGCCAGCACTTTAAGGGGTGCAACTAATGAAAAACTGTTTTTT. This gives the protein CASTLRGATNEKLFF. The chain employs TRBV2 and TRBJ1-4, with a possible D match to TRBD1 (5 bases). V was shortened by 7 bases and J by 0 bases, with 12 bases between the two germline ends. CDR1 and CDR2 from the germline V gene are SNHLY and FYNNEI. This CDR3 is built from 15 residues.

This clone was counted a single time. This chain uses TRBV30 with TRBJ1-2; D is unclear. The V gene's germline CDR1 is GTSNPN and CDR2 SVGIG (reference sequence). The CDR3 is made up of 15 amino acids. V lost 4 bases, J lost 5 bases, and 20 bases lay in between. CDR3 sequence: CAWNQQILSTYGYTF. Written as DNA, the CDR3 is TGTGCCTGGAACCAGCAGATCCTCTCTACTTATGGCTACACCTTC.

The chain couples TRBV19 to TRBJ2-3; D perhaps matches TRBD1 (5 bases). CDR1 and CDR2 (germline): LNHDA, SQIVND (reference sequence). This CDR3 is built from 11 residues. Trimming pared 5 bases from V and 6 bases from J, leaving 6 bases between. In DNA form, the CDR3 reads TGTGCCAGTAGTGGGGCGGATACGCAGTATTTT. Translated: CASSGADTQYF.

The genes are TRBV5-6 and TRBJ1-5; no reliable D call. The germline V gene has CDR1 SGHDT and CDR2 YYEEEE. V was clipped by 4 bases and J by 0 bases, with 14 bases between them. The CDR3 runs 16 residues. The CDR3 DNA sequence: TGTGCCAGCAGCCGAGGTATGGGGTTTAGCAATCAGCCCCAGCATTTT. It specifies CASSRGMGFSNQPQHF.

The CDR3 coding sequence is TGTGCCAGCAGCGGTTACAGGGAGTCTAACTATGGCTACACCTTC. Translated, it gives CASSGYRESNYGYTF. This chain joins TRBV9 and TRBJ1-2; a weak D match, TRBD1 (6 bases). CDR3 length: 15 residues. V was cut by 3 bases and J by 0 bases, with 12 bases left in between. Germline loops: CDR1 SGDLS, CDR2 YYNGEE.

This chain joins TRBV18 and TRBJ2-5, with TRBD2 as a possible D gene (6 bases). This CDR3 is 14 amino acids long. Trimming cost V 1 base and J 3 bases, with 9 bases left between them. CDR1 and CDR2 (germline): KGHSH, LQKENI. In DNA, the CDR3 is TGTGCCAGCTCACCACAGGACTATGAAGAGACCCAGTACTTC. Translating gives CASSPQDYEETQYF. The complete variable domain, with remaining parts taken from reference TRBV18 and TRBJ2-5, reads NAGVMQNPRHLVRRRGQEARLRCSPMKGHSHVYWYRQLPEEGLKFMVYLQKENIIDESGMPKERFSAEFPKEGPSILRIQQVVRGDSAAYFCASSPQDYEETQYFGPGTRLLVL.

DNA of the CDR3: TGTGCCAGCAGCTTAAACCCCCCGGGGGCAGGGGGCGCTTCGGGCTATGGCTACACCTTC. Residues: CASSLNPPGAGGASGYGYTF. The chain couples TRBV7-3 to TRBJ1-2; 8 positions agree with TRBD1. Germline CDR1 and CDR2: SGHTA and FQGTGA. The length of the CDR3 is 20 residues. V gave up 1 base and J gave up 4 bases; unmatched junction bases: 20.

The DNA for the CDR3 is TGTGCCAGCAGCTTAGATGCCATGTACGAGCAGTACTTC. Translated: CASSLDAMYEQYF. The chain recombines TRBV11-2 with TRBJ2-7; D is ambiguous. Looked up from germline, CDR1 is SGHAT and CDR2 is FQNNGV. V gave up 0 bases and J gave up 4 bases, with 7 bases separating them. The CDR3 covers 13 residues.

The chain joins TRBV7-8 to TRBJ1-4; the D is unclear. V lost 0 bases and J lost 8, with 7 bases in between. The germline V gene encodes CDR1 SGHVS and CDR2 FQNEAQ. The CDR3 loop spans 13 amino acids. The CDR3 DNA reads TGTGCCAGCAGCTTAGCGCTGAGGGAAAAACTGTTTTTT. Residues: CASSLALREKLFF.

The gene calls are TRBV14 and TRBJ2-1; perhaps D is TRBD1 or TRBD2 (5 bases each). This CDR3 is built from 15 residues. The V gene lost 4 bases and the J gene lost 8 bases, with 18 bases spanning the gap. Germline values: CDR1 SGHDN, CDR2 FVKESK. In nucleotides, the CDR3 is TGTGCCAGCAGCCGTTTGGGGGAGTTAGGGGATGAGCAGTTCTTC. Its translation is CASSRLGELGDEQFF.

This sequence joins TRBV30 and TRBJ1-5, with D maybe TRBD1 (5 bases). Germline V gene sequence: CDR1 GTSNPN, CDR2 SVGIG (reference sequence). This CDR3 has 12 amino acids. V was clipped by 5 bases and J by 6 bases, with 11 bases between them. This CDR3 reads CAWQGPGQPQHF. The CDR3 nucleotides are TGTGCCTGGCAGGGTCCGGGTCAGCCCCAGCATTTT.

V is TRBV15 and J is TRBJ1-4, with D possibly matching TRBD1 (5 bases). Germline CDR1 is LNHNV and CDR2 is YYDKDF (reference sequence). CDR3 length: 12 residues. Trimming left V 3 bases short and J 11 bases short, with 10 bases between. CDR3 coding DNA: TGTGCCACCAGCAGCCTACAGGACAAACTGTTTTTT. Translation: CATSSLQDKLFF.